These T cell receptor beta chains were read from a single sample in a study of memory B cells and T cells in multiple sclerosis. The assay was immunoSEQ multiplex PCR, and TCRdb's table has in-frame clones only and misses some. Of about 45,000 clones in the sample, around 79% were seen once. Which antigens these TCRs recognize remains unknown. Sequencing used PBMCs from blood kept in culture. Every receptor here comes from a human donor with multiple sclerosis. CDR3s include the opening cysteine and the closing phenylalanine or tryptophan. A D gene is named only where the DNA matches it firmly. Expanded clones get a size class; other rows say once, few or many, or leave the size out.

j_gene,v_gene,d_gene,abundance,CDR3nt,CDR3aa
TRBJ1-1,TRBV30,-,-,TGTGCCTGGAGTTACAGGGTAAACACTGAAGCTTTCTTT,CAWSYRVNTEAFF
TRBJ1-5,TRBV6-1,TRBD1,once,TGTGCCAGCGCCCGGGACAGGGGTTGGAATCAGCCCCAGCATTTT,CASARDRGWNQPQHF
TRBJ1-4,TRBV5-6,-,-,TGTGCCAGCAGCGTATATGACAGGACTAATGAAAAACTGTTTTTT,CASSVYDRTNEKLFF
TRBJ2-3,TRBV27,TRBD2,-,TGTGCCAGCAGGTATAGCGGGGGCACAGATACGCAGTATTTT,CASRYSGGTDTQYF
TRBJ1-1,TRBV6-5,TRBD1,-,TGTGCCAGCAGTTACTTCGGCAGGGGGACTGAAGCTTTCTTT,CASSYFGRGTEAFF
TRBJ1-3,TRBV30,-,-,TGTGCCTGGAGCTGGCAGTCGACCTCTGGAAACACCATATATTTT,CAWSWQSTSGNTIYF
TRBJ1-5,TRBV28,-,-,TGTGCCAGCTCGCGGACAGATAGCAATCAGCCCCAGCATTTT,CASSRTDSNQPQHF
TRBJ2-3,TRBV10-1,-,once,TGCGCCAGCAGCCCAGTTTATGGGGGAGATACGCAGTATTTT,CASSPVYGGDTQYF
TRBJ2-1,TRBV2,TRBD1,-,TGTGCCAGCAGCCCCGGGACAGGGATAGAGGAGCAGTTCTTC,CASSPGTGIEEQFF
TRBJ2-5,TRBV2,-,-,TGTGCCAGCATTCTCCAGGGGTACCAAGAGACCCAGTACTTC,CASILQGYQETQYF